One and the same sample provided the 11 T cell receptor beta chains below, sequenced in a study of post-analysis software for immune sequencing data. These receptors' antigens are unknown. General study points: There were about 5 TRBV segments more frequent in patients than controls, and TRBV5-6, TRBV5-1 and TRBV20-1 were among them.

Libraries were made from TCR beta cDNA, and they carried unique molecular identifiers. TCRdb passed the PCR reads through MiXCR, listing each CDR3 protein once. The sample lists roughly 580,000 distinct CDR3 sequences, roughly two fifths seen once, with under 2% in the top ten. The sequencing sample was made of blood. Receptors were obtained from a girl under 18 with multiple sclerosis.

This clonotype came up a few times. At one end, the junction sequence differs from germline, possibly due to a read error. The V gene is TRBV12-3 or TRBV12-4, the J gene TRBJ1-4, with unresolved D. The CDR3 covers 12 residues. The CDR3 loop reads CTSSFNGEKLFF. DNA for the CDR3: TGTACCAGCAGTTTCAACGGTGAAAAACTGTTTTTT.

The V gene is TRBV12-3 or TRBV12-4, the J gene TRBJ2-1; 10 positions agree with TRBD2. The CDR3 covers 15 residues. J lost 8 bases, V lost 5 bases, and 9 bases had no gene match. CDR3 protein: CASSGSGTSVYEQFF. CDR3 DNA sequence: TGTGCCAGCAGTGGGTCCGGGACTAGCGTATATGAGCAGTTCTTC.

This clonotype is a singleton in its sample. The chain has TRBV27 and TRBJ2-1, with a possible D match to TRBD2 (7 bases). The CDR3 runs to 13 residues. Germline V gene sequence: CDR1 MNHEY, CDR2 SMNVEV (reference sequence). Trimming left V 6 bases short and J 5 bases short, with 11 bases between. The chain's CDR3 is CASRGGGDNEQFF. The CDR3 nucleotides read TGTGCCAGCAGAGGGGGGGGGGACAATGAGCAGTTCTTC.

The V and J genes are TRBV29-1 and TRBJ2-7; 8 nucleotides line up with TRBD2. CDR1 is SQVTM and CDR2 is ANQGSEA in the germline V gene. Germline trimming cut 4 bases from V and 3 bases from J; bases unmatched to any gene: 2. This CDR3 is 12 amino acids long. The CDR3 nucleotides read TGCAGCGTTGCGGGAGGGGACTACGAGCAGTACTTC. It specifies CSVAGGDYEQYF.

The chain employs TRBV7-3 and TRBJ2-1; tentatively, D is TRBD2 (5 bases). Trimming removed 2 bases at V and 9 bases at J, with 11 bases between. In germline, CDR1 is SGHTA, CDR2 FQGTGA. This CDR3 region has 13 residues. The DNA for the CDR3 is TGTGCCAGCAGCTTATTGTCGGGAACTGAGCAGTTCTTC. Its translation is CASSLLSGTEQFF. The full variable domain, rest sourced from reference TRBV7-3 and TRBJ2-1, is GAGVSQTPSNKVTEKGKYVELRCDPISGHTALYWYRQSLGQGPEFLIYFQGTGAADDSGLPNDRFFAVRPEGSVSTLKIQRTERGDSAVYLCASSLLSGTEQFFGPGTRLTVL.

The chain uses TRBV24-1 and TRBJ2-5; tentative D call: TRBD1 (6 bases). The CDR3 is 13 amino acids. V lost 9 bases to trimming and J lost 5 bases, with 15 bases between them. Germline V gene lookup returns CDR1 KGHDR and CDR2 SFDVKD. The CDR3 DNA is TGTGCCACCGTCGGGGCAGGGGACGAGACCCAGTACTTC. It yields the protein CATVGAGDETQYF.

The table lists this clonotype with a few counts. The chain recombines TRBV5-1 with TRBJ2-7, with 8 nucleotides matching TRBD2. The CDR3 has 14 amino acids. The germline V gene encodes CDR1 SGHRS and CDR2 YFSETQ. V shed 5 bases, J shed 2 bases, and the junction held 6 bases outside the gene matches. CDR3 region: CASSFTGGTYEQYF. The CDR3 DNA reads TGCGCCAGCAGTTTCACGGGGGGGACCTACGAGCAGTACTTC.

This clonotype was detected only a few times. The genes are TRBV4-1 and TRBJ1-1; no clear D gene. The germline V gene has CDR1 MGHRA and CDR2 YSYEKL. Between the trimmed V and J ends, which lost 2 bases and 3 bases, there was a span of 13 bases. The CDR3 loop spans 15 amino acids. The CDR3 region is CASSQRYPGDTEAFF. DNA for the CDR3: TGCGCCAGCAGCCAACGGTACCCTGGGGACACTGAAGCTTTCTTT.

The CDR3 coding sequence is TGTGCCATCAGTGACAGCTCAACGGAGGGCTACACCTTC. Its protein is CAISDSSTEGYTF. The chain uses TRBV10-3 and TRBJ1-2; no firm D call. CDR1 is ENHRY, CDR2 SYGVKD, per germline. Trimming shortened V by 3 bases and J by 8 bases, and 13 bases separated the two germline ends. CDR3 size: 13 residues.

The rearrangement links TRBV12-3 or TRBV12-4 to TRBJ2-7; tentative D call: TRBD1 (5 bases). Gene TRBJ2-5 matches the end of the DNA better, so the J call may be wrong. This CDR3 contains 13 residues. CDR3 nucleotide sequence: TGTGCCAGCAGTTCGGACAACCAAGAGACCCAGTACTTC. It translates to CASSSDNQETQYF.

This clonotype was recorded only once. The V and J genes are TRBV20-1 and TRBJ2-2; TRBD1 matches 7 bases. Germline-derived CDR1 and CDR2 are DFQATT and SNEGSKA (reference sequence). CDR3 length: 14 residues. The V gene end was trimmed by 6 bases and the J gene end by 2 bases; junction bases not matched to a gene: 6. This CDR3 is CSATGTDNTGELFF. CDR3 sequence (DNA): TGCAGTGCAACCGGGACAGATAACACCGGGGAGCTGTTTTTT.